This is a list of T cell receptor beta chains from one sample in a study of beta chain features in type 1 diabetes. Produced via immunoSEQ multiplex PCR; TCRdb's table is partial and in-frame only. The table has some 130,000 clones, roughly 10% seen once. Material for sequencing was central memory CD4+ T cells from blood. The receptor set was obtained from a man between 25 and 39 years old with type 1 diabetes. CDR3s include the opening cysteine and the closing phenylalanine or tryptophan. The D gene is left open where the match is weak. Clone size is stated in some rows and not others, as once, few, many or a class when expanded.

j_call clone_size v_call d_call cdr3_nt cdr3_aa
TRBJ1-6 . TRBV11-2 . TGTGCCAGCAGCCCAGTTGGGCTCAATTCACCCCTCCACTTT CASSPVGLNSPLHF
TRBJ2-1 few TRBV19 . TGTGCCAGTAGTATAGATCGTGCAGGCTCCTACAATGAGCAGTTCTTC CASSIDRAGSYNEQFF
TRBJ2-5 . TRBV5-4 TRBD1 TGTGCCAGCAGCCCCAACAGGGGGCAAGAGACCCAGTACTTC CASSPNRGQETQYF
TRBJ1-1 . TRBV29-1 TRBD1 TGCAGCGTCCTAGAAACAGGGGGCACATCTGAAGCTTTCTTT CSVLETGGTSEAFF
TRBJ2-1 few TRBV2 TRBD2 TGTGCCAGGGGGACTAGCCCGGGGGGTGAGCAGTTCTTC CARGTSPGGEQFF
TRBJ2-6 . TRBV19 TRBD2 TGTGGCTCCCGAACTAGCGGGGGGACCTCTGGGGCCAACGTCCTGACTTTC CGSRTSGGTSGANVLTF
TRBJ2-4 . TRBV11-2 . TGTGCCAGCAGCTTAGTTTCGGGTTCAGTAGCCAAAAACATTCAGTACTTC CASSLVSGSVAKNIQYF
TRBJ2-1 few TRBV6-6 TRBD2 TGTGCCAGCAGTGCCGCGGGGGGGCACAATGAGCAGTTCTTC CASSAAGGHNEQFF
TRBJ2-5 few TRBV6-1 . TGTGCCAGCAGTGGAGCCGGGACTGGGCTTCCAGAGACCCAGTACTTC CASSGAGTGLPETQYF
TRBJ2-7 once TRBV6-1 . TGTGCCAGCAGTGACTGGACAGTCTACGAGCAGTACTTC CASSDWTVYEQYF
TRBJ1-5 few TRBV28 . TGTGCCAGCAGTTTATTAGACATCAATAGCAATCAGCCCCAGCATTTT CASSLLDINSNQPQHF
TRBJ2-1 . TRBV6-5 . TGTGCCAGCAGTTACGGAGGGGGGGACAATGAGCAGTTCTTC CASSYGGGDNEQFF
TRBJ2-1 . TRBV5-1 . TGCGCCAGCAGCCCTGGGGGGTGGGGCTACAATGAGCAGTTCTTC CASSPGGWGYNEQFF
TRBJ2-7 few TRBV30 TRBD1 TGTGCCTGGAGTGGGGTGACAGGGGACTACGAGCAGTACTTC CAWSGVTGDYEQYF
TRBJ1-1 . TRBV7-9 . TGTGCCAGCAGCTTAGAACAGACCAACACTGAAGCTTTCTTT CASSLEQTNTEAFF
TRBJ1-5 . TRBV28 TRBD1 TGTGCCAGCAGTTTTCGGGGACAGAAGGCCAATCAGCCCCAGCATTTT CASSFRGQKANQPQHF
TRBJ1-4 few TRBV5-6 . TGTGCCAGCAGCCAACTCCTTTCGGTTTCAGATGGAGGGGAAAAACTGTTTTTT CASSQLLSVSDGGEKLFF
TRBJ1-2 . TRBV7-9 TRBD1 TGTGCCAGCAGCTTAACCAGGGGGCAACGTGGCTACACCTTC CASSLTRGQRGYTF
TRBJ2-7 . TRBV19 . TGTGCCAGTAGTGCCCAGGGGAGCAACGAGCAGTACTTC CASSAQGSNEQYF
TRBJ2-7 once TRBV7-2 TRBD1 TGTGCCAGCAGGCGTACGGGACAGGCCTCCTACGAGCAGTACTTC CASRRTGQASYEQYF
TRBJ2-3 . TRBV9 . TGTGCCAGCAGCGTAGGTAGCCAGAGTCGGACAGATACGCAGTATTTT CASSVGSQSRTDTQYF
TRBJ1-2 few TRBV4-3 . TGCGCCAGCAGCCAAGTGGGGGGTCGAACTGGCTACACCTTC CASSQVGGRTGYTF
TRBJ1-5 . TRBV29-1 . TGCAGCGTTGCGGACAGCCTCAATCAGCCCCAGCATTTT CSVADSLNQPQHF
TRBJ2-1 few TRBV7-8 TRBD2 TGTGCCTCCCGGCGGGGGGTAAATGAGCAGTTCTTC CASRRGVNEQFF
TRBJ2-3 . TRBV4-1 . TGCGCCAGTGACACCGGGACTGGGTTTTCGGATACGCAGTATTTT CASDTGTGFSDTQYF
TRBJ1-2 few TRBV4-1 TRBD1 TGCGCCAGCAGACAAACAGACAGGGAGGAGTTTGGCTACACCTTC CASRQTDREEFGYTF
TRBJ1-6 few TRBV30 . TGTGCCTGGAGTGCAGGGATTTCACCCCTCCACTTT CAWSAGISPLHF
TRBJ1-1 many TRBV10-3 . TGTGCCACTACGGACAGGAACACTGAAGCTTTCTTT CATTDRNTEAFF
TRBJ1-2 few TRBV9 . TGTGCCAGCAGCCCGACAGTGTTTCATGGCTACACCTTC CASSPTVFHGYTF
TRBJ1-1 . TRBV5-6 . TGTGCCAGCAGCTCTGACAGCCTAAACACTGAAGCTTTCTTT CASSSDSLNTEAFF
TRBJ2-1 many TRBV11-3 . TGTGCCAGCAGCTTAGACACCTACAATGAGCAGTTCTTC CASSLDTYNEQFF
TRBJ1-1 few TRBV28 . TGTGCCAGCAGTTTGGACACGGGTCTTTTTGGTGAAGCTTTCTTT CASSLDTGLFGEAFF
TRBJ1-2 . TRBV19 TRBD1 TGTGCCAGTAAGGACGGACAGGGCGGCTACACCTTC CASKDGQGGYTF
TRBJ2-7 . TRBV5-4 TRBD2 TGTGCCAGCAGCCCTGGGACTAGCGGGGGGGCCCCCGTCGAGCAGTACTTC CASSPGTSGGAPVEQYF
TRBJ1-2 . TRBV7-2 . TGTGCCAGCAGCTCAGACGGACAGATCTATGGCTACACCTTC CASSSDGQIYGYTF
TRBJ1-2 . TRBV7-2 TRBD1 TGTGCCAGCAGTTTATCCGGGACAGCCAACTATGGCTACACCTTC CASSLSGTANYGYTF
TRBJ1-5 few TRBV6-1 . TGTGCCAGCACAGATCGCAGTAGCAATCAGCCCCAGCATTTT CASTDRSSNQPQHF
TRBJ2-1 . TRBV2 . TGTGCCAGCAGTGAAAACGGGGAGCAGTTCTTC CASSENGEQFF
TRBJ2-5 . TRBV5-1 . TGCGCCAGCAGCGCGGGACCCCCACAAGAGACCCAGTACTTC CASSAGPPQETQYF
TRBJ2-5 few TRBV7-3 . TGTGCCAGCAGCTTAATACCGGAGGAGACCCAGTACTTC CASSLIPEETQYF
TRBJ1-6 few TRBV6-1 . TGTGCCAGCATTGGGACTACGGATTCACCCCTCCACTTT CASIGTTDSPLHF
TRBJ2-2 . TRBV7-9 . TGTGCCAGCAGCTTAGCGCACGGACAGATCACCGGGGAGCTGTTTTTT CASSLAHGQITGELFF
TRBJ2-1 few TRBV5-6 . TGTGCCAGCAGCTTACTTTTCACAGATAATGAGCAGTTCTTC CASSLLFTDNEQFF
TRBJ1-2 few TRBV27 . TGTGCCAGCAGTTTCGGGCAGGGTTACGGCTACACCTTC CASSFGQGYGYTF
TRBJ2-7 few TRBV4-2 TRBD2 TGTGCCAGCAGCCAAGGGGATAGCGGGGCCTCCTACGAGCAGTACTTC CASSQGDSGASYEQYF
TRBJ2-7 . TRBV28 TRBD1 TGTGCCAGCAGGACAGGGACGTTCTCCTACGAGCAGTACTTC CASRTGTFSYEQYF
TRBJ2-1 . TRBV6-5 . TGTGCCAGCAGTCACATAGCCAATGAGCAGTTCTTC CASSHIANEQFF
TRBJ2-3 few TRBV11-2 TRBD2 TGTGCCAGCAGCCGACCCGGCGGGGGAAGCACAGATACGCAGTATTTT CASSRPGGGSTDTQYF
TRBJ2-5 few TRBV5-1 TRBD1 TGCGCCAGCAGCGTGAAACCCGGGACAGGGGTAGAGACCCAGTACTTC CASSVKPGTGVETQYF